The sequence of this T cell receptor beta chain was determined in a study of blood T cell repertoires in COVID-19. The wider study: PBMCs, B-cell-depleted T cells, or T cells provided the cDNA or gDNA that made up the material.

CDR1 and CDR2 from the germline V gene are MNHEY and SMNVEV (reference sequence). V was trimmed by 3 bases and J by 0 bases, leaving 18 bases between them. This CDR3 region has 19 residues. Libraries were prepared by immunoSEQ multiplex PCR; TCRdb keeps only in-frame clonotypes and omits some of them. Of approximately 170,000 clones in the sample, just under 90% are singletons; the top ten hold 3.7%. The V and J genes are TRBV27 and TRBJ2-6, with D tentatively TRBD2 (6 bases). Source material: peripheral blood. The clonotype comes from a man in his late teens or twenties with active or convalescent COVID-19. DNA for the CDR3: TGTGCCAGCAGTTTGGCCGGGACTTTAACCCGCTCTGGGGCCAACGTCCTGACTTTC. It specifies CASSLAGTLTRSGANVLTF.